This paragraph covers one TCR beta chain sequence. These data originate in a study of cytomegalovirus exposure and HLA in healthy donors. Sequencing used immunoSEQ multiplex PCR; TCRdb keeps in-frame clones, though not all of them. The sample yields 45,000 to 65,000 clones, 90% seen once. Germline values: CDR1 SQVTM, CDR2 ANQGSEA. Trimming removed 3 bases from V and 8 bases from J; junction bases left unmatched: 3. The CDR3 consists of 12 residues. Sequenced input: PBMCs. This clonotype was obtained from a man younger than 35 in good health and CMV-seronegative. The chain employs TRBV29-1 and TRBJ1-1; the match to TRBD1 covers 10 bases. The CDR3 loop is CSVEGDRGEAFF. CDR3 coding DNA: TGCAGCGTTGAGGGGGACAGGGGAGAAGCTTTCTTT.